This T cell receptor beta chain was sequenced in a study of OX40 agonist ivuxolimab in advanced cancers. Turning to the overall study: Ivuxolimab was an agonistic, fully human IgG2 monoclonal antibody directed against OX40 (CD134), a costimulatory receptor. Intravenous ivuxolimab was administered to patients every 2 weeks at six dose levels: 0.01, 0.1, 0.3, 1.5, 3 and 10 mg/kg. Of the approximately 50 dose-escalation patients, hepatocellular carcinoma was present in some 19, melanoma in roughly 15, renal cell carcinoma in 9 and head and neck cancer in 9. A male proportion of roughly 80% and a mean age of roughly 55 years, ranging from 23 to 79, were recorded for the dose-escalation cohort. Prior anti-PD-1, anti-PD-L1 or anti-CTLA-4 therapy was permitted, and checkpoint inhibitors had been received by under 50% of dose-escalation patients. Partial responses occurred in three dose-escalation patients, of whom one had hepatocellular carcinoma and two had cutaneous melanoma. Peripheral TCRbeta sequencing aimed to test whether ivuxolimab altered TCR sequence diversity and caused clonal T-cell expansion. The monotherapy dose-escalation portion (N = 52 patients) of the phase I ivuxolimab trial is reported in the paper.

On this clone itself: No cognate antigen has been identified for it. Base quality data are lacking; no much larger clone is found one base away.

The trial excluded patients who had a history of autoimmune disease or were on systemic immunosuppression. Peripheral blood for TCR sequencing was collected from all dose cohorts at baseline, on cycle 4 day 1, and on cycle 7 day 1. The samples were taken from a phase I, first-in-human, multicenter, open-label dose-escalation trial of ivuxolimab. Adults with locally advanced or metastatic melanoma, renal cell carcinoma, hepatocellular carcinoma or head and neck squamous cell carcinoma were enrolled in the trial. Before TCR sequencing, CD4+ and CD8+ T cells were separately sorted from peripheral blood. Genomic DNA was isolated from the sorted cells so that the TCRbeta CDR3 region could be sequenced. TCRbeta CDR3 regions were sequenced using the immunoSEQ Assay. Here the immuneACCESS table is served through TCRdb, limited to in-frame sequences with V and J called. Missing clones are a known gap in these copies; in checked studies unresolved V genes cover under half, and the rest lacks a known reason. The sample yields more than 20,000 clones; 80% to 90% were counted once. The ten biggest clones cover roughly 9% of the sample.

Per the germline V gene, MNHEY is the CDR1 and SVGAGI is the CDR2. Here V drops 9 bases and J drops 1 base, and the junction holds 9 bases not matched to any gene. The CDR3, from cysteine to phenylalanine, totals 14 residues. The entry retains the CDR3 DNA only, 42 bases that are in frame from base 1. Here is what the overall study found, with its caveats: After ivuxolimab, more expanded clones were found on average in CD8+ T cells than in CD4+ T cells. Low levels of normalized T-cell clonal expansion were also seen in some patients who did not respond. In partial responders in the 0.1-3.0 mg/kg groups, normalized peripheral clonal expansion was found to be among the lowest, especially among CD8+ T cells. Clonal expansion of both CD4+ and CD8+ blood T cells was observed from baseline to week 6 at doses 0.1 to 3.0 mg/kg. Which antigens the clonally expanded peripheral T cells were specific for was not determined.

This TCR was sampled from an adult with an advanced solid tumor such as melanoma, head and neck, liver or kidney cancer. The chain is assembled from TRBV6-5 and TRBJ2-7, and 7 junctional nucleotides match TRBD2. Sequenced here: CD4+ or CD8+ T cells sorted from blood, sampled in a trial of the OX40 agonist ivuxolimab. The CDR3 loop reads CASRTSAGSYEQYF. DNA sequence: TGTGCCAGTAGAACTAGCGCCGGATCCTACGAGCAGTACTTC.